One sample yielded the 3 T cell receptor beta chains listed below, sequenced in a study of cytomegalovirus exposure and HLA in healthy donors. TCRdb keeps only in-frame clones here, not all; method: immunoSEQ multiplex PCR. The sample lists about 200,000 clones, roughly 81% occurring once. The sequencing sample was made of PBMCs. The receptor source for this set is a woman aged 30 to 39 in good health and CMV-seronegative.

The DNA for the CDR3 is TGTGCCAGTTCTAAGGTTGGAGCGTACGTTCATACGCAGTATTTT. Translating it yields CASSKVGAYVHTQYF. This rearrangement joins TRBV19 to TRBJ2-3; D not resolved. The CDR3 has 15 amino acids. V lost 8 bases and J 7 bases, leaving 22 bases between the germline ends. Germline V gene sequence: CDR1 LNHDA, CDR2 SQIVND (reference sequence).

The V gene is TRBV28, the J gene TRBJ1-5; TRBD1 aligns across 10 bases. The CDR3 is 14 residues long. The germline V gene encodes CDR1 MDHEN and CDR2 SYDVKM. V was clipped by 4 bases and J by 6 bases; unmatched bases: 3. The CDR3 bases are TGTGCCAGCAGTTCCGGACAGGGGGGTCAGCCCCAGCATTTT. Its protein is CASSSGQGGQPQHF.

The chain joins TRBV28 to TRBJ2-7, with 13 bases lining up with TRBD2. The junction had 6 bases not matched to a gene; V was cut back by 4 bases and J by 3 bases. The CDR3 extends over 16 amino acids. The germline gives CDR1 MDHEN, CDR2 SYDVKM. CDR3 coding DNA: TGTGCCAGCAGTTCCGGACTAGCGGGAGAGGACTACGAGCAGTACTTC. Translation gives CASSSGLAGEDYEQYF. Complete variable domain (other parts from reference TRBV28 and TRBJ2-7): DVKVTQSSRYLVKRTGEKVFLECVQDMDHENMFWYRQDPGLGLRLIYFSYDVKMKEKGDIPEGYSVSREKKERFSLILESASTNQTSMYLCASSSGLAGEDYEQYFGPGTRLTVT.